This entry describes one T cell receptor (beta chain). This CDR3 has 15 amino acids. The ends lost 5 bases at V and 1 base at J; junction bases unmatched: 2. Looked up from germline, CDR1 is MGHDK and CDR2 is SYGVNS. This specimen belongs to a study of blood T cell repertoires in COVID-19. As processed by the authors: Reference gene primer amplification gave estimated nucleated cell counts. Data came from immunoSEQ multiplex PCR; TCRdb stores just in-frame clones and leaves some out. V and J calls plus clone size are reproduced from that table; the DNA served to infer D and trimming. The sample shows about 88,000 clones, 75% to 90% of them seen only once.

The chain couples TRBV25-1 to TRBJ2-3; TRBD2 agrees at 11 bases. Source material: peripheral blood. This receptor was obtained from a human donor in a cohort sampled during active COVID-19. CDR3 sequence reads: CASSLLAGGTDTQYF. In nucleotides, the CDR3 is TGTGCCAGCAGTCTACTAGCGGGGGGCACAGATACGCAGTATTTT.